A single sample is the source of the 14 T cell receptor beta chains below, sequenced in a study of graft-versus-host responses after intestinal transplantation. Clones were read by immunoSEQ multiplex PCR, and TCRdb kept only the in-frame ones, dropping some. This table has just over 70,000 clones, roughly 84% appearing once. These TCRs' antigens remain unknown. Sequenced here: unstimulated CD4+ T cells sorted from spleen or lymph node cells, sampled before transplant. These receptors came from a human donor who was the organ donor for an intestinal transplant.

CDR3 amino acids: CASSVELAGTDTQYF. CDR3 in DNA: TGTGCCAGCAGCGTAGAATTAGCGGGGACCGATACGCAGTATTTT. The chain carries TRBV9 and TRBJ2-3; TRBD2 matches at 8 bases. Per the germline V gene, CDR1 is SGDLS and CDR2 is YYNGEE. Trimming removed 0 bases from V and 6 bases from J; junction bases left unmatched: 6. The CDR3 sequence is 15 residues long. Filled out from reference TRBV9 and TRBJ2-3, the complete variable domain reads DSGVTQTPKHLITATGQRVTLRCSPRSGDLSVYWYQQSLDQGLQFLIQYYNGEERAKGNILERFSAQQFPDLHSELNLSSLELGDSALYFCASSVELAGTDTQYFGPGTRLTVL.

The V call is TRBV7-9, the J call TRBJ2-7; weak D call: TRBD1 (7 bases). This CDR3 has 14 amino acids. CDR1 is SEHNR and CDR2 is FQNEAQ in the germline V gene (reference sequence). Trimming left V 4 bases short and J 6 bases short, with 16 bases between. The CDR3, as DNA: TGTGCCAGCAGCTCTTACAGGGGACTCTGCGAGCAGTACGTC. Protein product: CASSSYRGLCEQYV.

The gene calls are TRBV23-1 and TRBJ2-5; D is unclear. TRBV23-1 is annotated as an ORF whose role is uncertain. Trimming left V 0 bases short and J 2 bases short, with 10 bases between. The CDR3 consists of 15 residues. This chain's CDR3 is CASSQSQCKQETQYF. The CDR3 region has the DNA TGCGCCAGCAGTCAATCGCAGTGCAAGCAAGAGACCCAGTACTTC.

Turning to this clone: Additional DNA sequences in this sample encode the identical CDR3. The gene calls are TRBV9 and TRBJ2-3; TRBD2 aligns across 14 bases. The germline CDR1 and CDR2 sequences are SGDLS and YYNGEE. V was clipped by 0 bases and J by 3 bases; unmatched bases: 0. This CDR3 has 16 residues. The CDR3 spells CASSVGLAGGTDTQYF. For the CDR3, the DNA is TGTGCCAGCAGCGTAGGACTAGCGGGGGGGACAGATACGCAGTATTTT.

The rearrangement links TRBV28 to TRBJ1-1; D is ambiguous. The CDR3 totals 14 residues. Between the trimmed V and J ends, which lost 6 bases and 4 bases, there was a span of 15 bases. The germline V gene has CDR1 MDHEN and CDR2 SYDVKM. This CDR3 reads CASRTPGLGTEAFF. In DNA, the CDR3 is TGTGCCAGCAGGACCCCAGGTTTAGGCACTGAAGCTTTCTTT.

The CDR3: CASSLDGGSEQYV. Here the CDR3 DNA reads TGTGCCAGCAGCTTAGATGGGGGCTCCGAGCAGTACGTC. The chain has TRBV7-8 and TRBJ2-7, with D perhaps matching TRBD1 (6 bases). CDR3 length: 13 amino acids. V gave up 1 base and J gave up 6 bases, with 10 bases separating them. Germline CDR1 and CDR2: SGHVS and FQNEAQ.

In DNA, the CDR3 is TGTGCCAGCAGTTTAGGTAGCGGGGGGCCGAATGAGCAGTTCTTC. This gives the protein CASSLGSGGPNEQFF. The V and J genes are TRBV27 and TRBJ2-1, with TRBD2 matching over 10 bases. The germline V gene encodes CDR1 MNHEY and CDR2 SMNVEV (reference sequence). Trimming removed 2 bases from V and 7 bases from J; junction bases left unmatched: 5. This CDR3 spans 15 amino acids.

This clone was observed a handful of times. The chain joins TRBV28 to TRBJ2-2, with D perhaps TRBD1 (6 bases). This CDR3 contains 15 residues. Deletions cut 6 bases from V and 2 bases from J, with 13 bases between. The V gene's germline CDR1 is MDHEN and CDR2 SYDVKM. The CDR3, as DNA: TGTGCCAGCAGGTTGCCACAGGGTAACACCGGGGAGCTGTTTTTT. Protein product: CASRLPQGNTGELFF.

This clone was found once. The genes are TRBV29-1 and TRBJ2-4; 9 bases map to TRBD1. The CDR3 consists of 12 residues. Germline CDR1 reads SQVTM; CDR2 reads ANQGSEA. In DNA form, the CDR3 reads TGCGGGGGAGGGGACAGGGCGGACATTCAGTACTTC. This sequence encodes CGGGDRADIQYF.

This chain joins TRBV28 and TRBJ2-5, with TRBD2 matching over 13 bases. With V trimmed by 6 bases and J by 3 bases, 4 bases remained unmatched. This CDR3 has 15 amino acids. Germline V gene sequence: CDR1 MDHEN, CDR2 SYDVKM. CDR3: CASSHGLAGEETQYF. The CDR3 DNA reads as TGTGCCAGCAGCCACGGACTAGCGGGAGAAGAGACCCAGTACTTC.

The chain joins TRBV5-4 to TRBJ2-3; 9 bases agree with TRBD2. Trimming took 1 base from V and 2 from J; bases not matched to a gene: 5. Germline values: CDR1 SGHNT, CDR2 YYREEE (reference sequence). The CDR3 sequence is 16 residues long. The CDR3, as DNA: TGTGCCAGCAGCTTGTTAGGCGGGGGGGTCACAGATACGCAGTATTTT. Translated, it gives CASSLLGGGVTDTQYF. Variable domain in full (rest from reference TRBV5-4 and TRBJ2-3): ETGVTQSPTHLIKTRGQQVTLRCSSQSGHNTVSWYQQALGQGPQFIFQYYREEENGRGNFPPRFSGLQFPNYSSELNVNALELDDSALYLCASSLLGGGVTDTQYFGPGTRLTVL.

Turning to this clone: Relative to the germline gene, one junction end is altered; a read error may explain this. The chain joins TRBV6-1 to TRBJ1-1, with 11 bases lining up with TRBD1. The CDR3 has 13 residues. Germline V lookup: CDR1 MNHNS, CDR2 SASEGT. Here the CDR3 reads CASISDRGLVNIF. In DNA, the CDR3 is TGTGCCAGCATCTCGGACAGGGGGCTTGTTAACATCTTT.

CDR3 DNA sequence: TGTGCCAGCAGTTACTCGAGACTCAATCAGCCCCAGCATTTT. Translated: CASSYSRLNQPQHF. The chain employs TRBV6-5 and TRBJ1-5; no reliable D call. The length of the CDR3 is 14 residues. Germline V lookup: CDR1 MNHEY, CDR2 SVGAGI. V lost 0 bases, J lost 3 bases, and 6 bases lay in between.

The chain carries TRBV6-5 and TRBJ1-6; possibly TRBD1 for D (6 bases). Trimming left V 5 bases short and J 8 bases short, with 16 bases between. This CDR3 spans 15 amino acids. CDR1 MNHEY and CDR2 SVGAGI come from the germline V gene. CDR3 DNA sequence: TGTGCCAGCAGTAGGAGACAGGTGAACGATTCACCCCTCCACTTT. Translation: CASSRRQVNDSPLHF.